One and the same sample provided the 2 T cell receptor beta chains below, sequenced in a study of blood T cell repertoires in COVID-19 (dated by TCRdb to 2019 to 2021). Library preparation used the immunoSEQ multiplex PCR assay. Held by TCRdb, this immuneACCESS table contains in-frame sequences only and omits some clones. Under half of the omission traces to an unresolved V gene where checked; the cause of the rest is unknown. A total of some 200,000 clones appear in this sample, around 83% of them only once. The ten largest account for about 6% of the sample. The sequencing input was peripheral blood. The receptors originated from a woman aged 40 to 50 with acute or convalescent COVID-19.

This clone has a handful of counts. V is TRBV7-9 and J is TRBJ1-2, with D perhaps TRBD1 (6 bases). The germline V and J ends were trimmed by 4 bases and 4 bases, with 22 bases remaining between them. The germline V gene has CDR1 SEHNR and CDR2 FQNEAQ (reference sequence). This CDR3 is built from 17 residues. CDR3 amino acids: CASSSSSQGRLGYGYTF. CDR3 DNA: TGTGCCAGCAGCTCCTCTTCACAGGGTCGGCTCGGCTATGGCTACACCTTC.

The V gene is TRBV4-2, the J gene TRBJ1-6; D gene ambiguous. Trimming took off 0 bases at V and 9 bases at J, with 12 bases between the two ends. CDR3 length: 15 amino acids. Germline CDR1 is LGHNA and CDR2 is YNFKEQ. CDR3 sequence (DNA): TGTGCCAGCAGCCAAGATGGCGCGGGAGTTTCACCCCTCCACTTT. The encoded protein is CASSQDGAGVSPLHF.